The 30 T cell receptor beta chains presented below share a single source sample, sequenced in a study of Graves' ophthalmopathy and Graves' hyperthyroidism. RNA transcripts were the template, and TCR beta CDR3 regions were amplified from them. HTBI primers served in a first-round RT-PCR, which a second-round multiplex PCR followed. In TCRdb, the multiplex PCR reads were re-called with MiXCR into one record per CDR3 protein. Altogether hundreds of thousands of distinct CDR3 sequences are present, around 45% being singletons, with the ten largest covering approximately 51%. Sequenced input: peripheral blood. These receptors were obtained from an adult man with Graves' ophthalmopathy.

On this clonotype: An end of the junction differs from the germline gene, which may be a read error. The chain combines TRBV7-7 with TRBJ2-3, with D unresolved. In germline, CDR1 is SSHAT, CDR2 FNYEAQ (reference sequence). The CDR3 is made up of 13 amino acids. The CDR3 is CASSLDQTDTQYF. The CDR3 DNA reads as TGTGCTAGCAGCTTAGACCAGACAGATACGCAGTATTTT.

The rearrangement links TRBV7-9 to TRBJ1-1; D call uncertain. The V gene's germline CDR1 is SEHNR and CDR2 FQNEAQ (reference sequence). The V gene lost 5 bases and the J gene lost 1 base, with 20 bases spanning the gap. There are 17 residues in the CDR3. This CDR3 reads CASSAPGLAGTNTEAFF. CDR3 bases: TGTGCCAGCAGCGCACCCGGGTTGGCTGGAACGAACACTGAAGCTTTCTTT.

This clonotype was seen a handful of times. The chain uses TRBV24-1 and TRBJ2-7; 8 bases align to TRBD2. Per germline, CDR1 KGHDR and CDR2 SFDVKD. With 3 bases clipped from V and 0 bases from J, the junction kept 3 bases outside the gene matches. The CDR3 loop spans 15 amino acids. Here the CDR3 DNA reads TGTGCCACCAGTGATCCTACTAGCGGCTCCTACGAGCAGTACTTC. Translation gives CATSDPTSGSYEQYF.

This clonotype was counted a few times. V usage is TRBV20-1 and J usage is TRBJ2-5, with 8 bases lining up with TRBD2. The ends lost 3 bases at V and 2 bases at J; junction bases unmatched: 14. Germline V CDR1 and CDR2: DFQATT, SNEGSKA (reference sequence). The CDR3 is made up of 17 amino acids. The chain's CDR3 is CSASPIGGETQQETQYF. The CDR3 coding sequence is TGCAGTGCTAGTCCCATCGGGGGGGAGACGCAGCAAGAGACCCAGTACTTC.

The V gene is TRBV2, the J gene TRBJ2-5, with D tentatively TRBD1 or TRBD2 (6 bases each). Germline loops: CDR1 SNHLY, CDR2 FYNNEI. The V end was cut by 7 bases, the J end by 4 bases, with 10 bases between. The CDR3 is made up of 12 amino acids. The CDR3 DNA is TGTGCCAGCACCGGAGGGGGAGAGACCCAGTACTTC. Translated: CASTGGGETQYF.

The chain employs TRBV10-2 and TRBJ2-3, with 7 bases matching TRBD1. Germline V lookup: CDR1 WSHSY, CDR2 SAAADI. V shed 3 bases and J 4 bases; nucleotides not matched to a gene: 4. CDR3 size: 14 residues. The CDR3 region is CASSDNRGPDTQYF. CDR3 in DNA: TGCGCCAGCAGTGACAACAGGGGCCCAGATACGCAGTATTTT.

This chain uses TRBV5-1 with TRBJ2-2, with D possibly being TRBD1 (6 bases). V was trimmed by 5 bases and J by 6 bases, leaving 11 bases between them. This CDR3 spans 13 amino acids. Germline V lookup: CDR1 SGHRS, CDR2 YFSETQ. In nucleotides, the CDR3 is TGCGCCAGCAGGCTACAGGGTTCCGGGGAGCTGTTTTTT. Translating gives CASRLQGSGELFF.

On this clonotype: The conserved phenylalanine or tryptophan normally closing the CDR3 is absent here, so this likely arose from a read error. No DNA is shown, since the ends of the CDR3 on it are uncertain; the CDR3 is the one TCRdb lists. V and J are TRBV7-8 and TRBJ2-7; TRBD1, as called in the table, went unchecked against the DNA. Germline CDR1 is SGHVS and CDR2 is FQNEAQ. Including both end residues, the CDR3 is 8 amino acids long. CDR3 in amino acids: CASSLEHR.

The rearrangement joins TRBV20-1 to TRBJ2-7, with TRBD2 matching 11 bases. The length of the CDR3 is 14 residues. The germline CDR1 and CDR2 sequences are DFQATT and SNEGSKA (reference sequence). With 5 bases clipped from V and 2 bases from J, the junction kept 5 bases outside the gene matches. The CDR3 sequence is CSAETSGATYEQYF. In DNA, the CDR3 is TGCAGTGCTGAGACTAGCGGGGCGACCTACGAGCAGTACTTC.

The V call is TRBV7-8, the J call TRBJ1-2; 7 nucleotides match TRBD1. The V gene end was trimmed by 3 bases and the J gene end by 7 bases; junction bases not matched to a gene: 5. The CDR3 extends over 13 amino acids. Germline lookup yields CDR1 SGHVS and CDR2 FQNEAQ. The CDR3 sequence is CASSFTGEIGYTF. CDR3 nucleotide sequence: TGTGCCAGCAGCTTCACAGGGGAAATTGGCTACACCTTC. The whole variable domain, remainder taken from reference TRBV7-8 and TRBJ1-2, is GAGVSQSPRYKVAKRGQDVALRCDPISGHVSLFWYQQALGQGPEFLTYFQNEAQLDKSGLPSDRFFAERPEGSVSTLKIQRTQQEDSAVYLCASSFTGEIGYTFGSGTRLTVV.

The table lists this clonotype with a few counts. This chain connects TRBV5-4 to TRBJ1-2; no reliable D call. The CDR3 totals 14 residues. The V gene's germline CDR1 is SGHNT and CDR2 YYREEE (reference sequence). V was clipped by 3 bases and J by 4 bases, with 13 bases between them. The CDR3 is CASSSRPDLYGYTF. The DNA of the CDR3 is TGTGCCAGCAGCTCACGCCCAGACCTCTATGGCTACACCTTC.

Concerning this clonotype: One base away lies a much larger clone, so this may be a sequencing read error. This chain joins TRBV25-1 and TRBJ2-7, with a possible D match to TRBD1 (6 bases). The CDR3 is 13 amino acids. Trimming removed 4 bases from V and 2 bases from J, with 9 bases in between. The germline gives CDR1 MGHDK, CDR2 SYGVNS. CDR3 region: CASSVQGPYEQYF. CDR3 nucleotide sequence: TGTGCCAGCAGTGTACAGGGTCCCTACGAGCAGTACTTC.

On this clonotype: This CDR3 is missing its conserved last phenylalanine or tryptophan, likely due to a read error. The CDR3 nucleotides are TGCAGTGCTAGAGATTCGCAGGGATCGTCCTACGAGCAGTACCTC. Amino acids: CSARDSQGSSYEQYL. The chain couples TRBV20-1 to TRBJ2-7; D perhaps matches TRBD1 (5 bases). V shed 0 bases and J shed 1 base, with 13 bases lying between them. Germline-derived CDR1 and CDR2 are DFQATT and SNEGSKA (reference sequence). This CDR3 region has 15 residues.

This rearrangement joins TRBV7-6 to TRBJ2-5; maybe TRBD2 (6 bases). Between the trimmed V and J ends, which lost 5 bases and 4 bases, there was a span of 11 bases. The V gene's germline CDR1 is SGHVS and CDR2 FNYEAQ. This CDR3 is built from 13 residues. The CDR3 loop is CASSDPGLETQYF. For the CDR3, the DNA is TGTGCCAGCAGCGACCCGGGACTAGAGACCCAGTACTTC. The full variable domain, in which reference TRBV7-6 and TRBJ2-5 provide the parts outside the CDR3, is GAGVSQSPRYKVTKRGQDVALRCDPISGHVSLYWYRQALGQGPEFLTYFNYEAQQDKSGLPNDRFSAERPEGSISTLTIQRTEQRDSAMYRCASSDPGLETQYFGPGTRLLVL.

This clonotype has more than one count but fewer than ten. V usage is TRBV2 and J usage is TRBJ1-1; D may be TRBD1 (5 bases). The CDR3 contains 16 residues. V lost 1 base to trimming and J lost 0 bases, with 12 bases between them. Looked up from germline, CDR1 is SNHLY and CDR2 is FYNNEI. In nucleotides, the CDR3 is TGTGCCAGCAGTGAAGAGACAGTTCGAATGAACACTGAAGCTTTCTTT. Encoded protein: CASSEETVRMNTEAFF.

This chain joins TRBV4-1 and TRBJ2-7, with 10 positions matching TRBD1. The CDR3 has 14 residues. The J segment lost 2 bases and the V segment lost 4 bases, leaving 2 bases of the junction unmatched. CDR1 and CDR2 from the germline V gene are MGHRA and YSYEKL. The CDR3 sequence is CASSRGTGAYEQYF. The CDR3 DNA reads as TGCGCCAGCAGCCGCGGGACAGGGGCCTACGAGCAGTACTTC.

The chain combines TRBV12-3 or TRBV12-4 with TRBJ1-5; D ambiguous. V lost 6 bases and J lost 2, with 14 bases in between. CDR3 length: 15 amino acids. For the CDR3, the DNA is TGTGCCAGCAGCCCCCACGAGTGGGGCAATCAGCCCCAGCATTTT. Translation gives CASSPHEWGNQPQHF.

This clonotype was recorded a few times. The chain couples TRBV12-5 to TRBJ1-1; D unresolved. The CDR3 contains 13 residues. Trimming took 1 base from V and 2 from J, leaving 5 bases between them. CDR1 and CDR2 (germline): LGHNT, FRNRAP. Here the CDR3 reads CASGLDGNTEAFF. In DNA form, the CDR3 reads TGTGCTAGTGGTTTGGACGGTAACACTGAAGCTTTCTTT.

With regard to this clonotype: A junction end diverges from the germline sequence, so it may reflect a read error. The chain couples TRBV3-1 to TRBJ1-2, with 7 bases that match TRBD1. Per germline, CDR1 LGHDT and CDR2 YNNKEL (reference sequence). This CDR3 comprises 14 residues. CDR3 DNA sequence: TGTGCCAGCAGCCAAGATCGGGTGGTGTGGGGACAGTATTTC. Translating gives CASSQDRVVWGQYF.

The gene calls are TRBV29-1 and TRBJ2-5; 15 bases agree with TRBD2. Germline CDR1 SQVTM, CDR2 ANQGSEA. The junction had 6 bases not matched to a gene; V was cut back by 6 bases and J by 4 bases. CDR3 length equals 15 residues. As DNA, the CDR3 is TGCAGCGTCCTAGGACTAGCGGGGGGGCGAGAGACCCAGTACTTC. Translation gives CSVLGLAGGRETQYF.

The genes are TRBV2 and TRBJ2-7; no firm D call. This CDR3 region has 14 residues. V was cut by 3 bases and J by 2 bases, with 11 bases left in between. The germline CDR1 and CDR2 sequences are SNHLY and FYNNEI. CDR3 DNA: TGTGCCAGCAGTGACCCCAGACCCCCCTACGAGCAGTACTTC. It codes for CASSDPRPPYEQYF.

The chain has TRBV19 and TRBJ2-5; TRBD1 agrees at 7 bases. J gave up 3 bases and V 9 bases, and 10 bases lay outside the gene matches. The CDR3 is 14 residues long. Germline CDR1 is LNHDA and CDR2 is SQIVND (reference sequence). This chain's CDR3 is CASSASGTEETQYF. The CDR3 nucleotides read TGTGCCAGCAGCGCATCCGGGACAGAAGAGACCCAGTACTTC.

There are many counts of this clonotype. This chain uses TRBV10-3 with TRBJ2-7, with D possibly TRBD2 on 5 matching bases. The V gene's germline CDR1 is ENHRY and CDR2 SYGVKD. V shed 0 bases and J shed 3 bases, with 9 bases lying between them. The CDR3 runs to 14 residues. This chain's CDR3 is CAISESERIYEQYF. CDR3 DNA sequence: TGTGCCATCAGTGAGTCTGAGCGGATCTACGAGCAGTACTTC.

Turning to this clonotype: In this CDR3 the conserved last residue, phenylalanine or tryptophan, is missing, so a read error is likely. The DNA is omitted, as the CDR3 cannot be located on it reliably, and the CDR3 follows TCRdb's listing. The rearrangement joins TRBV11-2 to TRBJ1-2; the table assigns TRBD1, which was not confirmed against the DNA. The CDR3 is 11 residues long, counting both termini. CDR1 is SGHAT, CDR2 FQNNGV, per germline. The CDR3 loop reads CASSPAQTDRG.

This clonotype was detected a few times. The rearrangement joins TRBV24-1 to TRBJ1-5; D ambiguous. CDR1 and CDR2 (germline): KGHDR, SFDVKD. This CDR3 is built from 14 residues. Deletions cut 6 bases from V and 4 bases from J, with 12 bases between. The CDR3 DNA is TGTGCCACCAGTTCGGGCATGATTAATCAGCCCCAGCATTTT. Its protein product is CATSSGMINQPQHF.

The chain recombines TRBV5-1 with TRBJ2-7; 12 nucleotides line up with TRBD2. Germline V CDR1 and CDR2: SGHRS, YFSETQ. Trimming at V came to 2 bases and at J to 0 bases, leaving 6 bases not matched to a gene. This CDR3 region has 17 residues. The CDR3 here is CASSLGLAGGSSYEQYF. The CDR3 DNA reads as TGCGCCAGCAGCTTAGGGCTAGCGGGGGGGAGCTCCTACGAGCAGTACTTC.

This clonotype turned up a few times. This sequence joins TRBV24-1 and TRBJ1-2, with D maybe TRBD1 (5 bases). The CDR3 sequence is 16 residues long. Germline V CDR1 and CDR2: KGHDR, SFDVKD. The V and J ends lost 4 bases and 8 bases respectively, with 22 bases between them. Here the CDR3 DNA reads TGTGCCACCAGTGAGCCCGGGCCCGGGGGAGTTAGAGGCTACACCTTC. Protein product: CATSEPGPGGVRGYTF.

This chain connects TRBV25-1 to TRBJ2-7; 7 nucleotides align to TRBD1. The end of the DNA aligns better with TRBJ2-1, so the J call may be wrong. Germline CDR1 MGHDK, CDR2 SYGVNS. This CDR3 is 14 amino acids long. This CDR3 is CASSTSRGYNEQFF. The CDR3 bases are TGTGCCAGCAGTACTTCCAGGGGGTACAATGAGCAGTTCTTC.

In this sample, this clonotype turned up a few times. The V and J genes are TRBV12-3 or TRBV12-4 and TRBJ1-2, with D uncertain. V lost 7 bases and J 3 bases, leaving 18 bases between the germline ends. This CDR3 contains 15 residues. The CDR3 DNA reads TGTGCCAGCAAATTAAGGGCCCAAGGGCACTATGGCTACACCTTC. Its translation is CASKLRAQGHYGYTF.

This clonotype appeared a few times. This chain joins TRBV19 and TRBJ2-2; D possibly corresponds to TRBD1 (6 bases). The CDR3 has 15 amino acids. Trimming pared 3 bases from V and 2 bases from J, leaving 10 bases between. Germline V lookup: CDR1 LNHDA, CDR2 SQIVND (reference sequence). CDR3 in DNA: TGTGCCAGTAGTATCGGGACACCCAACACCGGGGAGCTGTTTTTT. Amino acid sequence: CASSIGTPNTGELFF.